The 6 T cell receptor beta chains in this list originate from one sample, sequenced in a study of early T cells in non-severe SARS-CoV-2 infection. Via MiXCR, TCRdb re-called the 5' RACE reads, giving one row per CDR3 protein. The sample yields tens of thousands of distinct CDR3 sequences, around 12% seen once. Sequenced material: whole blood. The receptor source for this set is an adult who was a healthcare worker with PCR-confirmed SARS-CoV-2 infection or an uninfected control (not recorded which).

This clonotype was seen repeatedly, ten times or more. The chain carries TRBV5-4 and TRBJ2-5, with 8 bases aligning to TRBD2. CDR3 size: 16 residues. CDR1 and CDR2 from the germline V gene are SGHNT and YYREEE (reference sequence). V lost 4 bases, J lost 2 bases, and 10 bases stayed unmatched. The CDR3 sequence: CASSLGSGGGQETQYF. The DNA for the CDR3 is TGTGCCAGCAGCCTAGGCAGTGGCGGGGGGCAAGAGACCCAGTACTTC.

This clonotype was counted between two and nine times. V gene TRBV21-1 combines with J gene TRBJ1-1. TRBV21-1 has pseudogene status. The CDR3 totals 16 residues. CDR3: CASSKEKGPMNTEAFF. CDR3 nucleotides: TGTGCCAGCAGCAAAGAGAAAGGGCCCATGAACACTGAAGCTTTCTTT.

This clonotype was seen at least ten times. The chain has TRBV6-1 and TRBJ2-6; D is possibly TRBD1 (5 bases). The CDR3 loop spans 15 amino acids. Germline assignment: CDR1 MNHNS and CDR2 SASEGT. Trimming left V 4 bases short and J 0 bases short, with 7 bases between. CDR3 protein: CASSVRGSGANVLTF. The DNA of the CDR3 is TGTGCCAGCAGTGTAAGGGGCTCTGGGGCCAACGTCCTGACTTTC.

There are many counts of this clonotype. The V call is TRBV4-2, the J call TRBJ2-7, with D hard to call. The germline V gene has CDR1 LGHNA and CDR2 YNFKEQ. This CDR3 spans 14 amino acids. With 1 base removed from V and 2 bases from J, the gap between germline ends came to 9 bases. DNA of the CDR3: TGTGCCAGCAGCCAAGGTTCACCTCCCTACGAGCAGTACTTC. Encoded protein: CASSQGSPPYEQYF.

This clonotype was counted ten times or more. The chain combines TRBV6-2 or TRBV6-3 with TRBJ1-5; D is unresolved. V dropped 0 bases and J dropped 2 bases, with 29 bases sitting between them. Per germline, CDR1 MNHEY and CDR2 SVGEGT. This CDR3 is 22 amino acids long. The CDR3 protein is CASSYSFSGRRNEVWGNQPQHF. The DNA of the CDR3 is TGTGCCAGCAGTTACTCTTTCTCGGGCAGGCGGAACGAGGTTTGGGGCAATCAGCCCCAGCATTTT.

Ten or more counts support this clonotype. The CDR3 spells CASSSNPREDQETQYF. In nucleotides, the CDR3 is TGTGCCAGCAGCTCCAATCCTAGGGAAGACCAAGAGACCCAGTACTTC. This sequence joins TRBV7-2 and TRBJ2-5; D not resolved. This CDR3 spans 16 amino acids. Germline-derived CDR1 and CDR2 are SGHTA and FQGNSA. Trimming took 4 bases from V and 0 from J, leaving 15 bases between them.